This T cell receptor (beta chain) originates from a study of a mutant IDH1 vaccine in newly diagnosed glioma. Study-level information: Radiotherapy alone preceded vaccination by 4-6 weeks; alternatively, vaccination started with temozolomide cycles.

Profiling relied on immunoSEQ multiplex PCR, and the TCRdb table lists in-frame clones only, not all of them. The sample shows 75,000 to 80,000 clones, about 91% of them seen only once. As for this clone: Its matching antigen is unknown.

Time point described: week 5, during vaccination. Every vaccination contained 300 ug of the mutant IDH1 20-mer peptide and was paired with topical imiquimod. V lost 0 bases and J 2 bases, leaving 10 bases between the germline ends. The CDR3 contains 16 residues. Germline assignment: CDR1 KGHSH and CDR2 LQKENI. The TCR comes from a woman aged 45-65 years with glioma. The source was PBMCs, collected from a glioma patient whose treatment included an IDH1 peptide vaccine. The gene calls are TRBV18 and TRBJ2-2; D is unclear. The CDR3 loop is CASSPPNGENTGELFF. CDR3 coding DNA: TGTGCCAGCTCACCACCGAACGGTGAAAACACCGGGGAGCTGTTTTTT. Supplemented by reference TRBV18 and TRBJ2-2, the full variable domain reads NAGVMQNPRHLVRRRGQEARLRCSPMKGHSHVYWYRQLPEEGLKFMVYLQKENIIDESGMPKERFSAEFPKEGPSILRIQQVVRGDSAAYFCASSPPNGENTGELFFGEGSRLTVL.